The present entry profiles one TCR beta chain with its context. These data come from a study of blood T cell repertoires in COVID-19. Whole-study context: The United States, Italy and Spain provided the acute and convalescent COVID-19 samples. In each case, the material was cDNA or gDNA derived from T cells, B-cell-depleted T cells, or PBMCs.

As originally analysed: Estimation of nucleated cell counts was performed using reference gene primer amplification. Measured with immunoSEQ multiplex PCR; TCRdb has only the in-frame clones, and not every one. V and J calls and clone size are as listed in that table; D and trimming were resolved from the DNA. The data contain 250,000 to 350,000 clones, roughly 89% of them singletons. Trimming cost V 6 bases and J 9 bases; bases outside gene matches: 13. The length of the CDR3 is 15 residues. Germline CDR1 is MNHEY and CDR2 is SVGAGI. Everyone who took part was about 18 to 90 years old, and they came from about two dozen US areas.

What was sequenced was PBMCs or T cells enriched from blood (not recorded which). This clonotype was obtained from a woman in her 40s who had recovered from COVID-19. This chain links TRBV6-5 with TRBJ2-5; 10 bases fit TRBD1. As DNA, the CDR3 is TGTGCCAGCAGCCCGGACAGGGGGGACGCTTGGGCCCAGTACTTC. This gives the protein CASSPDRGDAWAQYF.